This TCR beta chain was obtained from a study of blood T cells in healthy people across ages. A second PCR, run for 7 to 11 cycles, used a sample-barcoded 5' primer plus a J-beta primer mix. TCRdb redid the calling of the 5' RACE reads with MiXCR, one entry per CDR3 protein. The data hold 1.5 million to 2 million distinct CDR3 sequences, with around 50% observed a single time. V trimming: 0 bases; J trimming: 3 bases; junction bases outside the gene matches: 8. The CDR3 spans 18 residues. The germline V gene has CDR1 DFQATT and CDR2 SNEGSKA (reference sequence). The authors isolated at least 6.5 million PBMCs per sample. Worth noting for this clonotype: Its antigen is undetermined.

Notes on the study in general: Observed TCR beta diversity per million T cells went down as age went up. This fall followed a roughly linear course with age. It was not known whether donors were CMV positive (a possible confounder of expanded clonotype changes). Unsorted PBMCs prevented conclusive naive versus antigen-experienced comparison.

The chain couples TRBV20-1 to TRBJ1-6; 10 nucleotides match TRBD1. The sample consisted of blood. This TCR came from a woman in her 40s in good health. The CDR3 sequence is CSARDLVGTGVYNSPLHF. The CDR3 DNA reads TGCAGTGCTAGAGATTTGGTGGGGACAGGGGTCTATAATTCACCCCTCCACTTT.